This TCR beta chain was identified during a study of T cells in Graves' hyperthyroidism and ophthalmopathy. Study outcomes and limitations: Ophthalmopathy stood apart from stable hyperthyroidism in a 13 V-J model.

The sample holds many counts of this clonotype. Antigen: not known. The hyperthyroidism patients had all been newly diagnosed, and their disease duration was under 2 months. Their ages ranged from 18 to 65 years. Blood sampling occurred at first hyperthyroidism diagnosis, ahead of any ophthalmopathy symptoms. This CDR3 is built from 16 residues. Germline lookup yields CDR1 LNHNV and CDR2 YYDKDF (reference sequence). Deletions cut 0 bases from V and 4 bases from J, with 16 bases between. Amplified TCR beta CDR3 regions came from RNA transcripts. A set of HTBI primers served as the primers for a first-round RT-PCR of the TCR CDR3. One entry per CDR3 protein, called by TCRdb with MiXCR from the multiplex PCR reads. Of 250,000 or so distinct CDR3 sequences detected, about 16% appear once; the ten largest clones hold around 31%.

The receptor comes from a woman in her 50s with Graves' hyperthyroidism that later progressed to Graves' ophthalmopathy. The rearrangement joins TRBV15 to TRBJ2-7; no reliable D call. What was sequenced was blood. CDR3 DNA: TGTGCCACCAGCAGAGATCTGGCAAGTGGTAGATACGAGCAGTACTTC. Amino acid sequence: CATSRDLASGRYEQYF.